This TCR beta chain was identified in a study of OX40 agonist ivuxolimab in advanced cancers. Here immunoSEQ multiplex PCR was the method, and the copy in TCRdb shows in-frame clones only, minus some. The repertoire holds about 82,000 clones, with approximately 90% as singletons. Overall study results and limits: Undetermined was the antigen specificity of the expanded peripheral T cells. Some of the nonresponding patients also showed low levels of normalized T-cell clonal expansion. In the 0.1 to 3.0 mg/kg range, CD4+ and CD8+ blood T cells had expanded clonally by week 6.

In this sample, this clone turned up once. Its specificity is unknown. This sample comprised CD4+ or CD8+ T cells sorted from blood, obtained in a trial of the OX40 agonist ivuxolimab. This TCR was sampled from an adult with an advanced solid tumor such as melanoma, head and neck, liver or kidney cancer.

CDR3 nucleotides: TGTGCCAGCAGCCTCCGACTAGAAAACATTCAGTACTTC. This gives the protein CASSLRLENIQYF. V usage is TRBV7-2 and J usage is TRBJ2-4, with D perhaps matching TRBD2 (6 bases). The CDR3 length is 13 residues. V shed 5 bases and J shed 5 bases, with 10 bases lying between them. Germline values: CDR1 SGHTA, CDR2 FQGNSA.